Below are 28 T cell receptor beta chains sequenced from a single sample in a study of Ad26.COV2.S vaccination and SARS-CoV-2 variants. The protocol was immunoSEQ multiplex PCR, while the TCRdb copy is restricted to in-frame clones and leaves out a portion. Among 300,000 to 400,000 clones, just over 90% were seen once, and the ten largest hold about 3.9%. The starting material was peripheral blood, obtained after recovery from COVID-19. The source is a human donor who had recovered from COVID-19.

This clone was observed once. This chain links TRBV15 with TRBJ2-2; 8 positions agree with TRBD2. V shed 5 bases, J shed 4 bases, and the junction held 15 bases outside the gene matches. The CDR3 runs 18 residues. Germline CDR1 and CDR2: LNHNV and YYDKDF (reference sequence). CDR3 sequence (DNA): TGTGCCACCAGCCCCCGTGGGGGCGGGGGGCCCATCACCGGGGAGCTGTTTTTT. As protein: CATSPRGGGGPITGELFF.

This clone was observed a single time. The CDR3 nucleotides read TGTGCCAGCAGTCTGGATCCGAGCCGGGGTACGCAGTATTTT. Translation: CASSLDPSRGTQYF. This sequence joins TRBV6-5 and TRBJ2-3; D is possibly TRBD2 (5 bases). The CDR3 sequence is 14 residues long. From germline, CDR1 is MNHEY and CDR2 SVGAGI. The germline V and J ends were trimmed by 5 bases and 8 bases, with 17 bases remaining between them.

This chain uses TRBV5-6 with TRBJ2-1, with 11 bases matching TRBD2. Germline-derived CDR1 and CDR2 are SGHDT and YYEEEE. The J segment lost 2 bases and the V segment lost 5 bases, leaving 3 bases of the junction unmatched. This CDR3 is built from 15 residues. The chain's CDR3 is CASRIAGGPYNEQFF. The CDR3 DNA is TGTGCCAGCAGAATAGCGGGGGGGCCCTACAATGAGCAGTTCTTC.

This clone was detected ten times or more. The chain couples TRBV7-2 to TRBJ2-1, with no clear D. Trimming removed 1 base at V and 10 bases at J, with 8 bases between. The CDR3 sequence is 12 residues long. The germline V gene has CDR1 SGHTA and CDR2 FQGNSA. Here the CDR3 reads CASSLVGWEQFF. The DNA of the CDR3 is TGTGCCAGCAGCTTAGTAGGGTGGGAGCAGTTCTTC.

The CDR3 reads CASSVGAWDNEQFF. The CDR3 DNA sequence: TGTGCCAGCAGCGTAGGGGCCTGGGACAATGAGCAGTTCTTC. The rearrangement links TRBV9 to TRBJ2-1, with unresolved D. Germline CDR1 reads SGDLS; CDR2 reads YYNGEE. This CDR3 is 14 amino acids long. The V end lost 0 bases, the J end lost 5 bases, and 9 bases lay between the germline ends.

This chain connects TRBV5-4 to TRBJ1-1; tentative D call: TRBD1 (5 bases). CDR1 SGHNT and CDR2 YYREEE come from the germline V gene (reference sequence). Trimming shortened V by 4 bases and J by 3 bases, and 16 bases separated the two germline ends. The CDR3 totals 15 residues. CDR3 sequence: CASSGWPAGDTEAFF. CDR3 in DNA: TGTGCCAGCAGCGGGTGGCCGGCGGGGGACACTGAAGCTTTCTTT. The whole variable domain, filled in from reference TRBV5-4 and TRBJ1-1, reads ETGVTQSPTHLIKTRGQQVTLRCSSQSGHNTVSWYQQALGQGPQFIFQYYREEENGRGNFPPRFSGLQFPNYSSELNVNALELDDSALYLCASSGWPAGDTEAFFGQGTRLTVV.

The genes are TRBV19 and TRBJ2-1; 7 positions match TRBD1. Germline CDR1 is LNHDA and CDR2 is SQIVND (reference sequence). Trimming cost V 4 bases and J 10 bases; bases outside gene matches: 10. The CDR3 runs 14 residues. As DNA, the CDR3 is TGTGCCAGTAGTAACGGACAGGCCACCAACGAGCAGTTCTTC. This translates into CASSNGQATNEQFF.

The chain recombines TRBV6-6 with TRBJ1-2; D call uncertain. Trimming pared 0 bases from V and 8 bases from J, leaving 16 bases between. The length of the CDR3 is 15 residues. Germline assignment: CDR1 MNHNY and CDR2 SVGAGI (reference sequence). CDR3 region: CASSYSPDRLWGYTF. In DNA, the CDR3 is TGTGCCAGCAGTTACTCCCCGGACCGACTATGGGGCTACACCTTC.

This chain links TRBV7-9 with TRBJ1-1; no clear D gene. CDR1 is SEHNR, CDR2 FQNEAQ, per germline (reference sequence). This CDR3 spans 14 amino acids. Trimming took off 2 bases at V and 1 base at J, with 8 bases between the two ends. DNA for the CDR3: TGTGCCAGCAGCTTACATGTGGGGAACACTGAAGCTTTCTTT. Translation gives CASSLHVGNTEAFF.

The chain joins TRBV7-9 to TRBJ2-1; 12 nucleotides agree with TRBD2. Germline CDR1 is SEHNR and CDR2 is FQNEAQ (reference sequence). The CDR3 sequence is 15 residues long. Trimming removed 5 bases from V and 9 bases from J; junction bases left unmatched: 8. The CDR3 DNA reads as TGTGCCAGCAGCCGTGAGACTAGCGGGGGCGGTGAGCAGTTCTTC. Its protein product is CASSRETSGGGEQFF. Together with reference TRBV7-9 and TRBJ2-1, the CDR3 gives the full variable domain: DTGVSQNPRHKITKRGQNVTFRCDPISEHNRLYWYRQTLGQGPEFLTYFQNEAQLEKSRLLSDRFSAERPKGSFSTLEIQRTEQGDSAMYLCASSRETSGGGEQFFGPGTRLTVL.

The V and J genes are TRBV9 and TRBJ2-1; possibly TRBD1 for D (5 bases). The V gene lost 0 bases and the J gene lost 8 bases, with 15 bases spanning the gap. Per germline, CDR1 SGDLS and CDR2 YYNGEE. The CDR3 runs 15 residues. CDR3 DNA sequence: TGTGCCAGCAGCGTAGCTGGGGCCATGACCGATGAGCAGTTCTTC. Amino acid sequence: CASSVAGAMTDEQFF.

This clone has only one observation. The chain uses TRBV6-2 or TRBV6-3 and TRBJ1-4; 7 bases match TRBD1. CDR1 is MNHEY and CDR2 is SVGEGT in the germline V gene. The CDR3 consists of 15 residues. The ends lost 4 bases at V and 5 bases at J; junction bases unmatched: 7. The CDR3 DNA reads as TGTGCCAGCAGTTCCTCGACAGGGCCGAATGAAAAACTGTTTTTT. This translates into CASSSSTGPNEKLFF.

The chain recombines TRBV6-2 or TRBV6-3 with TRBJ2-7, with TRBD1 matching 10 bases. The germline gives CDR1 MNHEY, CDR2 SVGEGT. The V and J ends lost 0 bases and 12 bases, in that order; junction bases with no gene match: 11. CDR3 length: 15 amino acids. The CDR3 here is CASSYSGTGVSPPYF. The CDR3 nucleotides read TGTGCCAGCAGTTACTCCGGGACAGGGGTATCACCGCCGTACTTC.

J is TRBJ1-1 and V is TRBV7-2; the match to TRBD1 covers 8 bases. J lost 9 bases, V lost 1 base, and 10 bases had no gene match. CDR3 length: 15 residues. Germline V gene lookup returns CDR1 SGHTA and CDR2 FQGNSA. CDR3 in DNA: TGTGCCAGCAGCTTAGAGGCAGGGGGCGGACAAAAAGCTTTCTTT. Translating gives CASSLEAGGGQKAFF.

The rearrangement uses TRBV5-1 and TRBJ1-2; a possible D gene is TRBD1 (5 bases). V lost 4 bases and J 4 bases, leaving 23 bases between the germline ends. The CDR3 runs to 17 residues. Germline-derived CDR1 and CDR2 are SGHRS and YFSETQ. CDR3 loop: CASSAPDSLGAPYGYTF. The CDR3 nucleotides are TGCGCCAGCAGCGCCCCGGACTCTCTCGGGGCTCCCTATGGCTACACCTTC.

The chain uses TRBV7-9 and TRBJ2-1; D not resolved. Germline-derived CDR1 and CDR2 are SEHNR and FQNEAQ (reference sequence). Between the trimmed V and J ends, which lost 4 bases and 5 bases, there was a span of 21 bases. The CDR3 contains 17 residues. DNA for the CDR3: TGTGCCAGCAGCTCCCTCAGCGACGCTCCGAAAAACAATGAGCAGTTCTTC. Protein: CASSSLSDAPKNNEQFF.

The chain employs TRBV7-9 and TRBJ2-7, with 8 positions matching TRBD1. CDR1 is SEHNR and CDR2 is FQNEAQ in the germline V gene (reference sequence). CDR3 size: 16 residues. The junction had 8 bases not matched to a gene; V was cut back by 3 bases and J by 1 base. Written as DNA, the CDR3 is TGTGCCAGCAGCTTCCCACCGGGACAGGCATCCTACGAGCAGTACTTC. Protein sequence: CASSFPPGQASYEQYF.

In DNA form, the CDR3 reads TGTGCCAGCAGCTTAGGGGAGAACACTGAAGCTTTCTTT. Protein sequence: CASSLGENTEAFF. The chain uses TRBV7-9 and TRBJ1-1; D unclear. Germline V CDR1 and CDR2: SEHNR, FQNEAQ (reference sequence). CDR3 length equals 13 residues. Trimming removed 1 base at V and 1 base at J, with 4 bases between.

The chain links TRBV6-2 or TRBV6-3 to TRBJ2-3; D not resolved. Germline-derived CDR1 and CDR2 are MNHEY and SVGEGT. The CDR3 sequence is 17 residues long. V was clipped by 5 bases and J by 0 bases, with 18 bases between them. CDR3 loop: CASSLPPSAVSTDTQYF. The CDR3 DNA reads TGTGCCAGCAGTCTCCCGCCCAGCGCGGTCAGCACAGATACGCAGTATTTT.

This clone was recorded a few times. The genes are TRBV3-1 (or the pseudogene TRBV3-2) and TRBJ1-5; D not certain. Germline CDR1 is LGHDT and CDR2 is YNNKEL (reference sequence). The CDR3 sequence is 13 residues long. V was cut by 2 bases and J by 5 bases, with 7 bases left in between. CDR3 residues: CASSQRADQPQHF. The CDR3, as DNA: TGTGCCAGCAGCCAACGGGCGGATCAGCCCCAGCATTTT.

This clone was counted only a few times. The chain is built from TRBV11-1 and TRBJ2-2; maybe TRBD1 (6 bases). The CDR3 extends over 13 amino acids. Between the trimmed V and J ends, which lost 6 bases and 7 bases, there was a span of 12 bases. CDR1 SGHAT and CDR2 FQDESV come from the germline V gene (reference sequence). CDR3 protein: CASSSPGDGELFF. The CDR3 bases are TGTGCCAGCAGTTCTCCAGGGGACGGGGAGCTGTTTTTT.

The chain has TRBV18 and TRBJ2-7; no clear D. The CDR3 contains 14 residues. Germline assignment: CDR1 KGHSH and CDR2 LQKENI. V was trimmed by 3 bases and J by 6 bases, leaving 15 bases between them. In DNA form, the CDR3 reads TGTGCCAGCTCACCTTTAACGCTTAGCCCCGAGCAGTACTTC. Protein: CASSPLTLSPEQYF.

A remark on this clone: The junction shows a germline mismatch at one end, possibly a read error. The rearrangement links TRBV6-5 to TRBJ2-5; 9 positions agree with TRBD1. The germline V gene encodes CDR1 MNHEY and CDR2 SVGAGI. The CDR3 length is 14 residues. The CDR3 here is CASSLGTGQSQLDF. The CDR3 DNA reads as TGTGCCAGCAGTCTGGGGACAGGGCAATCTCAGTTGGACTTC.

The rearrangement joins TRBV12-3 or TRBV12-4 to TRBJ2-1; D is uncertain. V was pared by 0 bases and J by 3 bases, with 3 bases between. The CDR3 contains 13 residues. The CDR3 sequence is CASSLAVYNEQFF. Here the CDR3 DNA reads TGTGCCAGCAGTTTAGCAGTCTACAATGAGCAGTTCTTC.

The V gene is TRBV19, the J gene TRBJ2-5; D is unresolved. V gave up 2 bases and J gave up 3 bases, with 7 bases separating them. The CDR3 is 13 residues long. Germline CDR1 LNHDA, CDR2 SQIVND (reference sequence). The CDR3, as DNA: TGTGCCAGTAGTATAAACAGAGAAGAGACCCAGTACTTC. Its protein is CASSINREETQYF.

This clone was picked up one time. This sequence joins TRBV6-5 and TRBJ1-4, with D possibly TRBD1 on 6 matching bases. The length of the CDR3 is 13 residues. V lost 7 bases to trimming and J lost 7 bases, with 13 bases between them. Germline V gives CDR1 MNHEY, CDR2 SVGAGI. The CDR3 spells CASTRGLGEKLFF. DNA for the CDR3: TGTGCCAGCACCAGGGGCTTAGGTGAAAAACTGTTTTTT.

V gene TRBV18 combines with J gene TRBJ2-7, with D uncertain. Trimming pared 1 base from V and 7 bases from J, leaving 5 bases between. Germline CDR1 and CDR2: KGHSH and LQKENI. The CDR3 is 11 amino acids. In nucleotides, the CDR3 is TGTGCCAGCTCACCACAATGGGAGCAGTACTTC. This gives the protein CASSPQWEQYF. Combining the CDR3 with reference TRBV18 and TRBJ2-7 gives the whole variable domain NAGVMQNPRHLVRRRGQEARLRCSPMKGHSHVYWYRQLPEEGLKFMVYLQKENIIDESGMPKERFSAEFPKEGPSILRIQQVVRGDSAAYFCASSPQWEQYFGPGTRLTVT.

V usage is TRBV7-9 and J usage is TRBJ1-3; 7 positions agree with TRBD1. Germline-derived CDR1 and CDR2 are SEHNR and FQNEAQ (reference sequence). Trimming took 3 bases from V and 0 from J; bases not matched to a gene: 5. The CDR3 is 16 amino acids. The CDR3: CASSFGTANSGNTIYF. CDR3 coding DNA: TGTGCCAGCAGCTTCGGGACAGCCAACTCTGGAAACACCATATATTTT.